The 25 T cell receptor beta chains below all came from one sample that was sequenced in a study of T cell responses to AZD1222 COVID-19 vaccine. Only in-frame clones appear in the TCRdb table, and some are missing; sequencing was by immunoSEQ multiplex PCR. The repertoire has 50,000 to 75,000 clones, 89% of them found once; the top ten carry 6.1%. Sequenced material: peripheral blood, taken 28 days after the second AZD1222 dose. The receptor set was obtained from an adult who received the AZD1222 COVID-19 vaccine.

The chain uses TRBV7-2 and TRBJ2-7; D uncertain. There are 12 residues in the CDR3. Trimming took off 3 bases at V and 3 bases at J, with 6 bases between the two ends. Germline V gene data show CDR1 as SGHTA and CDR2 as FQGNSA. CDR3 sequence (DNA): TGTGCCAGCAGCTTTCAATACTACGAGCAGTACTTC. It specifies CASSFQYYEQYF.

As DNA, the CDR3 is TGCGCCAGCAGCTTGCGCCCTATTGGACAGGGGAGGGTCGAGACCCAGTACTTC. Protein sequence: CASSLRPIGQGRVETQYF. V usage is TRBV5-1 and J usage is TRBJ2-5; TRBD1 agrees at 9 bases. Germline CDR1 and CDR2: SGHRS and YFSETQ. CDR3 length: 18 amino acids. V was pared by 1 base and J by 5 bases, with 15 bases of the junction left unmatched.

The V and J genes are TRBV3-1 (or the pseudogene TRBV3-2) and TRBJ1-1; no clear D gene. The V end was cut by 4 bases, the J end by 1 base, with 4 bases between. CDR1 and CDR2 from the germline V gene are LGHDT and YNNKEL (reference sequence). This CDR3 contains 12 residues. CDR3 coding DNA: TGTGCCAGCAGCCTCCGGAACACTGAAGCTTTCTTT. This encodes CASSLRNTEAFF.

The DNA of the CDR3 is TGTGCCAGCAGCAAAGGGCGGGGGCAAGCCAAAAACATTCAGTACTTC. Its protein is CASSKGRGQAKNIQYF. The J gene is TRBJ2-4, the V gene TRBV3-1 (or the pseudogene TRBV3-2); weak D call: TRBD2 (7 bases). Germline CDR1 and CDR2: LGHDT and YNNKEL (reference sequence). Trimming removed 5 bases at V and 0 bases at J, with 14 bases between. This CDR3 comprises 16 residues.

The chain uses TRBV10-3 and TRBJ2-7, with 8 bases matching TRBD1. The germline CDR1 and CDR2 sequences are ENHRY and SYGVKD. The CDR3 loop spans 14 amino acids. Trimming cost V 7 bases and J 2 bases; bases outside gene matches: 7. The chain's CDR3 is CAITPGQVPYEQYF. Here the CDR3 DNA reads TGTGCCATCACCCCGGGACAGGTCCCCTACGAGCAGTACTTC.

The chain recombines TRBV27 with TRBJ2-6; D is uncertain. Germline assignment: CDR1 MNHEY and CDR2 SMNVEV (reference sequence). The CDR3 consists of 15 residues. Trimming removed 2 bases at V and 1 base at J, with 6 bases between. In DNA form, the CDR3 reads TGTGCCAGCAGTTTACGGCAGTCTGGGGCCAACGTCCTGACTTTC. As protein: CASSLRQSGANVLTF. The whole variable domain, remainder taken from reference TRBV27 and TRBJ2-6, is EAQVTQNPRYLITVTGKKLTVTCSQNMNHEYMSWYRQDPGLGLRQIYYSMNVEVTDKGDVPEGYKVSRKEKRNFPLILESPSPNQTSLYFCASSLRQSGANVLTFGAGSRLTVL.

The chain has TRBV7-6 and TRBJ2-7, with TRBD2 matching over 10 bases. In germline, CDR1 is SGHVS, CDR2 FNYEAQ. The CDR3 loop spans 15 amino acids. V dropped 1 base and J dropped 3; count of bases not matched to a gene: 3. CDR3 residues: CASSLGLAGNYEQYF. The CDR3 DNA follows: TGTGCCAGCAGCTTAGGACTAGCGGGCAACTACGAGCAGTACTTC.

The V and J genes are TRBV7-2 and TRBJ1-4; TRBD1 matches at 10 bases. CDR1 and CDR2 from the germline V gene are SGHTA and FQGNSA. With V trimmed by 2 bases and J by 7 bases, 4 bases remained unmatched. The CDR3 covers 15 residues. This CDR3 is CASSLTGTGVEKLFF. CDR3 DNA: TGTGCCAGCAGCTTAACGGGGACAGGGGTTGAAAAACTGTTTTTT.

The chain couples TRBV15 to TRBJ1-2; TRBD1 might be the D (5 bases). Germline-derived CDR1 and CDR2 are LNHNV and YYDKDF (reference sequence). CDR3 length equals 15 residues. V lost 4 bases to trimming and J lost 3 bases, with 15 bases between them. CDR3 sequence reads: CATSTGQGNYYGYTF. In nucleotides, the CDR3 is TGTGCCACCAGCACGGGGCAGGGAAACTACTATGGCTACACCTTC.

This chain links TRBV11-2 with TRBJ1-2; 8 bases match TRBD1. Germline assignment: CDR1 SGHAT and CDR2 FQNNGV. V gave up 4 bases and J gave up 7 bases; unmatched junction bases: 8. CDR3 size: 14 residues. The CDR3 is CASSSAQGAGGYTF. The CDR3, as DNA: TGTGCCAGCAGCTCTGCCCAGGGGGCTGGTGGCTACACCTTC.

The chain links TRBV4-1 to TRBJ1-2; the match to TRBD1 covers 7 bases. The ends lost 2 bases at V and 5 bases at J; junction bases unmatched: 8. Germline CDR1 and CDR2: MGHRA and YSYEKL. The CDR3 is 15 amino acids. CDR3 sequence: CASSQRGQSSYGYTF. The CDR3 DNA sequence: TGCGCCAGCAGCCAAAGGGGACAGAGTAGTTATGGCTACACCTTC.

The rearrangement joins TRBV3-1 (or the pseudogene TRBV3-2) to TRBJ2-5, with 11 bases lining up with TRBD2. Germline lookup yields CDR1 LGHDT and CDR2 YNNKEL (reference sequence). With 3 bases clipped from V and 1 base from J, the junction kept 13 bases outside the gene matches. CDR3 size: 19 residues. The CDR3 here is CASSQAPPVAGGLQETQYF. The CDR3, as DNA: TGTGCCAGCAGCCAGGCCCCCCCGGTAGCGGGGGGGCTCCAAGAGACCCAGTACTTC.

The rearrangement uses TRBV2 and TRBJ1-1; D uncertain. The CDR3 is 13 residues long. CDR1 SNHLY and CDR2 FYNNEI come from the germline V gene. V was cut by 6 bases and J by 0 bases, with 8 bases left in between. In nucleotides, the CDR3 is TGTGCCAGCAGACCGGACCTGAACACTGAAGCTTTCTTT. Translating it yields CASRPDLNTEAFF.

This sequence joins TRBV25-1 and TRBJ2-7, with 7 bases lining up with TRBD1. The germline V gene encodes CDR1 MGHDK and CDR2 SYGVNS. CDR3 length equals 16 residues. With V trimmed by 1 base and J by 7 bases, 13 bases remained unmatched. CDR3 in amino acids: CASSEWKGAISQEQYF. DNA for the CDR3: TGTGCCAGCAGTGAATGGAAGGGGGCGATTTCCCAGGAGCAGTACTTC.

The chain is built from TRBV28 and TRBJ2-7; 7 bases fit TRBD2. CDR3 size: 13 residues. From germline, CDR1 is MDHEN and CDR2 SYDVKM. V dropped 7 bases and J dropped 7; count of bases not matched to a gene: 10. In DNA form, the CDR3 reads TGTGCCAGCACCGTTGGCCCGCGGGGGGAGCAGTACTTC. The encoded protein is CASTVGPRGEQYF.

This rearrangement joins TRBV24-1 to TRBJ1-5; perhaps TRBD1 as D (5 bases). CDR3 length: 18 amino acids. Germline V CDR1 and CDR2: KGHDR, SFDVKD. Trimming took 0 bases from V and 6 from J, leaving 20 bases between them. CDR3 residues: CATSDLAGAKPRRQPQHF. Written as DNA, the CDR3 is TGTGCCACCAGTGATTTGGCCGGGGCCAAGCCACGGCGTCAGCCCCAGCATTTT.

The CDR3 DNA sequence: TGCGCCAGCAGTTTGTGGACTAGCGGGGCTCGTAATGAGCAGTTCTTC. This translates into CASSLWTSGARNEQFF. The chain links TRBV5-1 to TRBJ2-1; 12 nucleotides match TRBD2. The CDR3 contains 16 residues. The germline V gene encodes CDR1 SGHRS and CDR2 YFSETQ. V shed 5 bases and J 7 bases; nucleotides not matched to a gene: 10.

The rearrangement joins TRBV13 to TRBJ2-6; 7 bases are a match to TRBD1. Germline lookup yields CDR1 PRHDT and CDR2 FYEKMQ (reference sequence). With V trimmed by 0 bases and J by 2 bases, 7 bases remained unmatched. There are 18 residues in the CDR3. The CDR3 sequence is CASSLGRARGTGANVLTF. The CDR3 nucleotides read TGTGCCAGCAGCTTAGGCCGGGCCAGGGGGACTGGGGCCAACGTCCTGACTTTC.

The V and J genes are TRBV10-2 and TRBJ1-1; possible D gene TRBD1, 6 bases. The V gene's germline CDR1 is WSHSY and CDR2 SAAADI. Trimming removed 6 bases at V and 3 bases at J, with 17 bases between. The CDR3 runs 15 residues. CDR3 region: CASRTGGRRDTEAFF. The CDR3 nucleotides read TGCGCCAGCAGGACTGGGGGGCGCAGGGACACTGAAGCTTTCTTT.

The chain couples TRBV7-2 to TRBJ1-5; D unresolved. V was clipped by 1 base and J by 16 bases, with 14 bases between them. Germline lookup yields CDR1 SGHTA and CDR2 FQGNSA. The CDR3 sequence is 12 residues long. CDR3 sequence reads: CASSLEGPLRHF. In DNA form, the CDR3 reads TGTGCCAGCAGCTTAGAGGGCCCCCTTCGACATTTT.

This rearrangement joins TRBV19 to TRBJ1-4; maybe TRBD1 (5 bases). Per the germline V gene, CDR1 is LNHDA and CDR2 is SQIVND (reference sequence). The CDR3 is 15 amino acids. With 7 bases removed from V and 1 base from J, the gap between germline ends came to 13 bases. The CDR3 protein is CASTTWGRTNEKLFF. In nucleotides, the CDR3 is TGTGCCAGTACCACCTGGGGCAGAACTAATGAAAAACTGTTTTTT.

This chain uses TRBV11-2 with TRBJ2-1; no definite D call. CDR1 and CDR2 (germline): SGHAT, FQNNGV. Trimming stripped 2 bases from V and 5 bases from J, with 7 bases between. CDR3 size: 13 residues. The DNA of the CDR3 is TGTGCCAGCAGCTTAAATCTTGACAATGAGCAGTTCTTC. Translating gives CASSLNLDNEQFF.

The DNA for the CDR3 is TGTGCCAGCAGTCTGTCCGGGACGGCTAATGAAAAACTGTTTTTT. Translated, it gives CASSLSGTANEKLFF. The V call is TRBV6-5, the J call TRBJ1-4; D possibly corresponds to TRBD1 (5 bases). The ends were cut back, 5 bases at V and 3 bases at J, with 13 bases in the middle. There are 15 residues in the CDR3. Germline CDR1 and CDR2: MNHEY and SVGAGI.

The V gene is TRBV9, the J gene TRBJ1-2; 8 bases align to TRBD1. The CDR3 covers 13 residues. Germline V gene data show CDR1 as SGDLS and CDR2 as YYNGEE. Trimming removed 1 base from V and 4 bases from J; junction bases left unmatched: 0. The CDR3 is CASSVQGAYGYTF. CDR3 in DNA: TGTGCCAGCAGCGTACAGGGGGCCTATGGCTACACCTTC.

This rearrangement joins TRBV7-9 to TRBJ2-4; D is unclear. V was shortened by 5 bases and J by 8 bases, with 10 bases between the two germline ends. This CDR3 is built from 12 residues. The germline CDR1 and CDR2 sequences are SEHNR and FQNEAQ (reference sequence). In DNA, the CDR3 is TGTGCCAGCAGCCCCCTGAGTGACATTCAGTACTTC. It is translated as CASSPLSDIQYF.